The 25 T cell receptor beta chains reported below all come from one sample, sequenced in a study of blood T cell repertoires in COVID-19. Using immunoSEQ multiplex PCR, the repertoire was profiled, and TCRdb retains in-frame clones only, with some absent. Here the sample spans about 63,000 clones, roughly 89% being singletons. The material sequenced was peripheral blood. These receptors were collected from a woman of 80 years or more with acute or convalescent COVID-19.

The V gene is TRBV18, the J gene TRBJ2-3; the match to TRBD1 covers 8 bases. Looked up from germline, CDR1 is KGHSH and CDR2 is LQKENI. This CDR3 has 16 residues. The V and J ends lost 3 bases and 2 bases, in that order; junction bases with no gene match: 7. Here the CDR3 DNA reads TGTGCCAGCTCACCGAGGAGACAGGGGACCACAGATACGCAGTATTTT. Translated, it gives CASSPRRQGTTDTQYF.

The table lists this clone with a few counts. The chain links TRBV11-2 to TRBJ2-1; 7 bases line up with TRBD2. The CDR3 is 16 amino acids. V shed 0 bases and J 4 bases; nucleotides not matched to a gene: 6. Germline V gene data show CDR1 as SGHAT and CDR2 as FQNNGV. CDR3 sequence reads: CASSLEGLAVYNEQFF. The CDR3 DNA sequence: TGTGCCAGCAGCTTAGAGGGGCTAGCGGTATACAATGAGCAGTTCTTC.

This clone was detected only a few times. The chain carries TRBV16 and TRBJ2-7; D remains unclear. V shed 0 bases and J shed 3 bases, with 9 bases lying between them. The CDR3 consists of 14 residues. Looked up from germline, CDR1 is KGHSY and CDR2 is FQNENV. The DNA of the CDR3 is TGTGCCAGCAGCCAATCGAACGTACACTACGAGCAGTACTTC. Encoded protein: CASSQSNVHYEQYF.

CDR3 loop: CASSITGQGNQPQHF. In DNA form, the CDR3 reads TGTGCCAGTAGTATCACGGGACAGGGGAATCAGCCCCAGCATTTT. The chain carries TRBV19 and TRBJ1-5; TRBD1 matches at 10 bases. V was clipped by 3 bases and J by 4 bases; unmatched bases: 3. Germline lookup yields CDR1 LNHDA and CDR2 SQIVND (reference sequence). CDR3 length: 15 amino acids.

The rearrangement links TRBV10-1 to TRBJ1-2; TRBD1 agrees at 7 bases. The CDR3 has 14 residues. The trim removed 5 bases at V and 7 bases at J, leaving 10 bases unmatched. Germline CDR1 WNHNN, CDR2 SYGVQD (reference sequence). Written as DNA, the CDR3 is TGCGCCAGCAGTTCGACAGGGAGGCGAGTTGGCTACACCTTC. It is translated as CASSSTGRRVGYTF.

V and J are TRBV29-1 and TRBJ2-1; TRBD2 matches at 9 bases. The CDR3 contains 16 residues. Per the germline V gene, CDR1 is SQVTM and CDR2 is ANQGSEA. With V trimmed by 0 bases and J by 2 bases, 5 bases remained unmatched. CDR3 amino acids: CSVEDPAGGPYNEQFF. CDR3 in DNA: TGCAGCGTTGAAGACCCCGCGGGGGGGCCCTACAATGAGCAGTTCTTC.

V and J are TRBV6-5 and TRBJ1-5; 9 bases align to TRBD1. Per germline, CDR1 MNHEY and CDR2 SVGAGI. The CDR3 extends over 11 amino acids. The CDR3 loop reads CGTGVNQPQHF. Written as DNA, the CDR3 is TGTGGGACAGGGGTCAATCAGCCCCAGCATTTT.

The genes are TRBV6-6 and TRBJ1-4; weak D call: TRBD1 (5 bases). Germline lookup yields CDR1 MNHNY and CDR2 SVGAGI (reference sequence). This CDR3 region has 11 residues. Trimming cost V 11 bases and J 8 bases, with 12 bases left between them. Here the CDR3 reads CACGWGEKLFF. The CDR3, as DNA: TGTGCCTGCGGTTGGGGCGAAAAACTGTTTTTT.

The CDR3 is CASSSTPQGANTEAFF. The CDR3 bases are TGTGCCAGCAGTTCGACCCCACAGGGGGCGAACACTGAAGCTTTCTTT. The gene calls are TRBV28 and TRBJ1-1, with TRBD1 matching 9 bases. The CDR3 has 16 residues. CDR1 and CDR2 from the germline V gene are MDHEN and SYDVKM. The ends lost 4 bases at V and 1 base at J; junction bases unmatched: 7.

The chain links TRBV2 to TRBJ1-2, with 8 bases identical to TRBD1. This CDR3 contains 14 residues. Germline V lookup: CDR1 SNHLY, CDR2 FYNNEI. V dropped 6 bases and J dropped 2; count of bases not matched to a gene: 5. The CDR3 DNA reads TGTGCCAGCAGAGCAGGGGGCACGAACTATGGCTACACCTTC. Translating gives CASRAGGTNYGYTF.

The chain is built from TRBV6-2 or TRBV6-3 and TRBJ2-1; 10 bases match TRBD1. V shed 6 bases, J shed 6 bases, and the junction held 2 bases outside the gene matches. Per the germline V gene, CDR1 is MNHEY and CDR2 is SVGEGT. CDR3 length: 13 amino acids. In DNA, the CDR3 is TGTGCCAGCAGCGGACAGGGGGTCAATGAGCAGTTCTTC. Its translation is CASSGQGVNEQFF.

This clone was counted once. The rearrangement links TRBV10-3 to TRBJ1-2, with D maybe TRBD1 (5 bases). The CDR3 sequence is 17 residues long. Germline loops: CDR1 ENHRY, CDR2 SYGVKD. The V and J ends lost 0 bases and 7 bases respectively, with 21 bases between them. The CDR3 nucleotides read TGTGCCATCAGTGAGTCGAGGTTAGGTCAGGGTACTCGTGGCTACACCTTC. It codes for CAISESRLGQGTRGYTF.

J is TRBJ2-7 and V is TRBV28, with 9 bases lining up with TRBD1. V lost 4 bases to trimming and J lost 4 bases; unmatched junction nucleotides: 8. The length of the CDR3 is 15 residues. The V gene's germline CDR1 is MDHEN and CDR2 SYDVKM. CDR3 bases: TGTGCCAGCAGTTCCTCACAGGGGGCGCGTTACGAGCAGTACTTC. Protein product: CASSSSQGARYEQYF.

This clone is a singleton in its sample. This chain uses TRBV7-6 with TRBJ1-3, with 10 bases lining up with TRBD1. Germline CDR1 is SGHVS and CDR2 is FNYEAQ. This CDR3 spans 16 amino acids. V shed 3 bases, J shed 4 bases, and the junction held 6 bases outside the gene matches. CDR3 loop: CASSLGGTGVGNTIYF. Written as DNA, the CDR3 is TGTGCCAGCAGCTTGGGGGGGACAGGGGTCGGAAACACCATATATTTT.

In its sample, this clone was seen once. The rearrangement uses TRBV30 and TRBJ2-5, with D possibly matching TRBD2 (6 bases). The V end was cut by 3 bases, the J end by 2 bases, with 13 bases between. The CDR3 consists of 14 residues. Germline loops: CDR1 GTSNPN, CDR2 SVGIG (reference sequence). The CDR3 here is CAWSSGTLQETQYF. The CDR3 region has the DNA TGTGCCTGGAGCTCAGGGACTCTACAAGAGACCCAGTACTTC.

J is TRBJ2-7 and V is TRBV5-1, with D possibly TRBD1 on 5 matching bases. V shed 0 bases and J shed 4 bases, with 11 bases lying between them. This CDR3 has 14 residues. Germline CDR1 and CDR2: SGHRS and YFSETQ. The DNA for the CDR3 is TGCGCCAGCAGCTTGGAAGGGGCTAGTTACGAGCAGTACTTC. Protein: CASSLEGASYEQYF.

The chain uses TRBV6-1 and TRBJ1-5, with D possibly matching TRBD1 (5 bases). Germline assignment: CDR1 MNHNS and CDR2 SASEGT. V was cut by 1 base and J by 3 bases, with 7 bases left in between. CDR3 length: 14 amino acids. Here the CDR3 reads CASSEGQTNQPQHF. The CDR3 DNA sequence: TGTGCCAGCAGTGAAGGACAGACCAATCAGCCCCAGCATTTT.

This chain uses TRBV18 with TRBJ1-2; TRBD1 matches at 9 bases. Germline CDR1 reads KGHSH; CDR2 reads LQKENI. This CDR3 is 15 amino acids long. The trim removed 3 bases at V and 8 bases at J, leaving 10 bases unmatched. Here the CDR3 DNA reads TGTGCCAGCTCACCGCAGAGGGACAGGGCTACGGGCTACACCTTC. This gives the protein CASSPQRDRATGYTF.

In this sample, this clone turned up a few times. The chain joins TRBV6-6 to TRBJ1-2; the D gene is possibly TRBD1 (5 bases). Deletions cut 2 bases from V and 7 bases from J, with 14 bases between. The CDR3 sequence is 14 residues long. CDR1 MNHNY and CDR2 SVGAGI come from the germline V gene (reference sequence). CDR3 bases: TGTGCCAGCAGTTACCTACAGGCGAGATCTGGCTACACCTTC. Encoded protein: CASSYLQARSGYTF.

CDR3 nucleotide sequence: TGTGCCAGCAGAATACAGGGAACCGATACGCAGTATTTT. Protein product: CASRIQGTDTQYF. The chain couples TRBV19 to TRBJ2-3, with D possibly being TRBD1 (6 bases). The V gene's germline CDR1 is LNHDA and CDR2 SQIVND (reference sequence). Trimming stripped 9 bases from V and 6 bases from J, with 16 bases between. CDR3 length equals 13 residues.

The chain employs TRBV5-4 and TRBJ2-5; 8 nucleotides line up with TRBD1. The V segment lost 4 bases and the J segment 7 bases; nucleotides outside the gene matches: 15. CDR1 and CDR2 (germline): SGHNT, YYREEE (reference sequence). The CDR3 is 16 residues long. This CDR3 reads CASSRAGTGPQGTQYF. CDR3 sequence (DNA): TGTGCCAGCAGCCGAGCCGGGACAGGTCCCCAGGGGACCCAGTACTTC.

The rearrangement uses TRBV10-2 and TRBJ1-2; D may be TRBD1 (5 bases). Germline V gene data show CDR1 as WSHSY and CDR2 as SAAADI. Trimming left V 5 bases short and J 3 bases short, with 10 bases between. This CDR3 region has 13 residues. The chain's CDR3 is CASSFQGHYGYTF. The CDR3 DNA reads TGCGCCAGCAGTTTCCAGGGTCACTATGGCTACACCTTC.

This chain links TRBV29-1 with TRBJ1-1; TRBD1 matches 7 bases. The CDR3 is 13 residues long. Germline CDR1 SQVTM, CDR2 ANQGSEA. V lost 7 bases, J lost 4 bases, and 9 bases stayed unmatched. CDR3 sequence: CSGNRGLSTEAFF. CDR3 nucleotide sequence: TGCAGCGGGAACAGGGGCCTTAGCACTGAAGCTTTCTTT.

This clone was counted between two and nine times. The genes are TRBV7-2 and TRBJ2-1; 7 bases map to TRBD2. CDR3 length: 15 residues. Germline values: CDR1 SGHTA, CDR2 FQGNSA. Trimming removed 2 bases from V and 3 bases from J; junction bases left unmatched: 4. The CDR3 DNA is TGTGCCAGCAGCTTACAGGGAGGGGACTACAATGAGCAGTTCTTC. It specifies CASSLQGGDYNEQFF.

V gene TRBV24-1 combines with J gene TRBJ1-1, with 7 bases that match TRBD1. CDR3 size: 13 residues. Germline values: CDR1 KGHDR, CDR2 SFDVKD. The trim removed 8 bases at V and 6 bases at J, leaving 8 bases unmatched. The CDR3 bases are TGTGCCACCAAAGGGACAGTTGGGTCTGAAGCTTTCTTT. Translating gives CATKGTVGSEAFF.